These 26 T cell receptor beta chains share one sample of origin, sequenced in a study of shared clonotypes between healthy human individuals. Repertoires were generated with immunoSEQ multiplex PCR, while TCRdb's copy carries only in-frame clones and drops some. Of about 2.1 million clones listed, just over 90% are singletons. Terminally differentiated effector memory CD45RA+ cells were left out of the naive CD8 fraction, which was CD45RO-negative and positively selected for CCR7. Sequenced: naive CD8+ T cells from PBMCs. Receptors originate from a young man in good health. Some clones in this sample may be carry-over from other donors' samples.

The chain uses TRBV11-3 and TRBJ2-3; 13 nucleotides match TRBD2. The CDR3 consists of 17 residues. With 5 bases clipped from V and 0 bases from J, the junction kept 5 bases outside the gene matches. CDR1 SGHNT and CDR2 YENEEA come from the germline V gene. CDR3 region: CASSPGTSGISTDTQYF. The CDR3, as DNA: TGTGCCAGCAGCCCCGGGACTAGCGGGATTAGCACAGATACGCAGTATTTT. Full variable domain (remainder filled in from reference TRBV11-3 and TRBJ2-3): EAGVVQSPRYKIIEKKQPVAFWCNPISGHNTLYWYLQNLGQGPELLIRYENEEAVDDSQLPKDRFSAERLKGVDSTLKIQPAELGDSAVYLCASSPGTSGISTDTQYFGPGTRLTVL.

To note about this clone: Other DNA sequences from this sample encode an identical CDR3 as well. The J gene is TRBJ2-7, the V gene TRBV5-6, with unresolved D. From germline, CDR1 is SGHDT and CDR2 YYEEEE. This CDR3 comprises 11 residues. V lost 1 base, J lost 6 bases, and 5 bases lay in between. This chain's CDR3 is CASSLSTEQYF. CDR3 nucleotide sequence: TGTGCCAGCAGCTTGTCGACCGAGCAGTACTTC.

The chain joins TRBV19 to TRBJ1-1; no reliable D call. Looked up from germline, CDR1 is LNHDA and CDR2 is SQIVND (reference sequence). Trimming pared 4 bases from V and 0 bases from J, leaving 12 bases between. This CDR3 spans 15 amino acids. CDR3 sequence (DNA): TGTGCCAGTAGTAACCCGGACCATATGAACACTGAAGCTTTCTTT. Its translation is CASSNPDHMNTEAFF. The whole variable domain, remainder taken from reference TRBV19 and TRBJ1-1, is DGGITQSPKYLFRKEGQNVTLSCEQNLNHDAMYWYRQDPGQGLRLIYYSQIVNDFQKGDIAEGYSVSREKKESFPLTVTSAQKNPTAFYLCASSNPDHMNTEAFFGQGTRLTVV.

This clone was seen a few times. The CDR3 is CASSLDHYGYTF. In DNA form, the CDR3 reads TGTGCCAGCAGCTTAGATCACTATGGCTACACCTTC. The V call is TRBV7-9, the J call TRBJ1-2; D is unclear. V was pared by 1 base and J by 3 bases, with 3 bases between. Germline lookup yields CDR1 SEHNR and CDR2 FQNEAQ (reference sequence). The CDR3 runs to 12 residues.

The chain uses TRBV9 and TRBJ2-1; possibly TRBD1 or TRBD2 for D (5 bases each). V gave up 6 bases and J gave up 9 bases, with 22 bases separating them. The CDR3 is made up of 15 amino acids. The germline V gene has CDR1 SGDLS and CDR2 YYNGEE. CDR3 sequence: CASTPPTGPLGEQFF. The CDR3 DNA reads TGTGCCAGCACTCCGCCCACGGGACCTCTCGGTGAGCAGTTCTTC.

The rearrangement uses TRBV10-3 and TRBJ1-1; D is unresolved. Germline V gives CDR1 ENHRY, CDR2 SYGVKD. The CDR3 spans 15 residues. V lost 2 bases and J lost 1, with 11 bases in between. The CDR3 coding sequence is TGTGCCATCAGTGAGAGTCGGCGGCAGAACACTGAAGCTTTCTTT. Its translation is CAISESRRQNTEAFF.

V is TRBV5-1 and J is TRBJ2-1; 9 positions agree with TRBD2. The CDR3 runs to 15 residues. Germline V gene sequence: CDR1 SGHRS, CDR2 YFSETQ. Trimming took 2 bases from V and 2 from J; bases not matched to a gene: 2. CDR3 amino acids: CASSFGTSPYNEQFF. CDR3 coding DNA: TGCGCCAGCAGCTTCGGGACTAGCCCCTACAATGAGCAGTTCTTC.

The chain uses TRBV7-9 and TRBJ2-7; 11 nucleotides agree with TRBD1. CDR3 length: 19 residues. Germline lookup yields CDR1 SEHNR and CDR2 FQNEAQ (reference sequence). Trimming cost V 5 bases and J 2 bases; bases outside gene matches: 17. CDR3: CASSPDRGLAAGGAYEQYF. CDR3 coding DNA: TGTGCCAGCAGCCCGGACAGGGGGCTCGCGGCGGGAGGTGCCTACGAGCAGTACTTC.

The chain employs TRBV19 and TRBJ1-1; D uncertain. This CDR3 is 12 amino acids long. The ends were cut back, 7 bases at V and 1 base at J, with 7 bases in the middle. Germline assignment: CDR1 LNHDA and CDR2 SQIVND (reference sequence). In DNA, the CDR3 is TGTGCCAGTAAGGAGGGGAACACTGAAGCTTTCTTT. As protein: CASKEGNTEAFF.

The chain uses TRBV28 and TRBJ1-2, with a weak D call TRBD1 (5 bases). Germline CDR1 reads MDHEN; CDR2 reads SYDVKM. The V and J ends lost 4 bases and 3 bases respectively, with 24 bases between them. CDR3 length: 18 amino acids. The CDR3 spells CASSSFHRNPGVDYGYTF. DNA of the CDR3: TGTGCCAGCAGTTCTTTCCACCGGAATCCGGGGGTCGACTATGGCTACACCTTC.

This chain connects TRBV7-9 to TRBJ1-5; 7 nucleotides agree with TRBD1. Germline CDR1 reads SEHNR; CDR2 reads FQNEAQ (reference sequence). V lost 1 base to trimming and J lost 11 bases; unmatched junction nucleotides: 5. The CDR3 extends over 13 amino acids. CDR3 coding DNA: TGTGCCAGCAGCTTAGGGGACAGTACTTCCCAGCATTTT. Its protein is CASSLGDSTSQHF. The entire variable domain, with the rest obtained from reference TRBV7-9 and TRBJ1-5, is as follows: DTGVSQNPRHKITKRGQNVTFRCDPISEHNRLYWYRQTLGQGPEFLTYFQNEAQLEKSRLLSDRFSAERPKGSFSTLEIQRTEQGDSAMYLCASSLGDSTSQHFGDGTRLSIL.

This clone was seen a few times. The chain carries TRBV19 and TRBJ1-2, with D possibly matching TRBD1 (5 bases). Germline CDR1 and CDR2: LNHDA and SQIVND (reference sequence). V shed 6 bases and J shed 4 bases, with 15 bases lying between them. This CDR3 has 14 amino acids. The CDR3 nucleotides are TGTGCCAGTAGCTGGGGGATAGGAGGCTATGGCTACACCTTC. Translation gives CASSWGIGGYGYTF.

The chain couples TRBV27 to TRBJ2-1; no firm D call. The CDR3 totals 15 residues. V gave up 2 bases and J gave up 3 bases, with 11 bases separating them. CDR1 is MNHEY and CDR2 is SMNVEV in the germline V gene (reference sequence). As DNA, the CDR3 is TGTGCCAGCAGTTTAGTAGGCCAGGTCTACAATGAGCAGTTCTTC. Its translation: CASSLVGQVYNEQFF.

A few counts support this clone. The V and J genes are TRBV7-9 and TRBJ1-3, with TRBD1 identical over 10 bases. The CDR3 length is 16 residues. V was pared by 3 bases and J by 2 bases, with 4 bases of the junction left unmatched. Germline values: CDR1 SEHNR, CDR2 FQNEAQ (reference sequence). The chain's CDR3 is CASSFDRGLAGNTIYF. The CDR3 DNA reads TGTGCCAGCAGCTTCGACAGGGGGCTAGCTGGAAACACCATATATTTT.

The chain is built from TRBV6-6 and TRBJ2-7; 8 bases agree with TRBD1. Germline V CDR1 and CDR2: MNHNY, SVGAGI (reference sequence). The CDR3 has 15 amino acids. V dropped 6 bases and J dropped 5; count of bases not matched to a gene: 12. The CDR3 here is CASSTRDRSPNEQYF. CDR3 in DNA: TGTGCCAGCAGCACTAGGGACAGGAGTCCTAACGAGCAGTACTTC.

V is TRBV11-2 and J is TRBJ1-1, with D possibly being TRBD1 (5 bases). Germline V gene lookup returns CDR1 SGHAT and CDR2 FQNNGV. The CDR3 covers 12 residues. The V gene lost 7 bases and the J gene lost 4 bases, with 10 bases spanning the gap. CDR3 sequence: CASNGGSTEAFF. In DNA form, the CDR3 reads TGTGCCAGCAACGGGGGGAGCACTGAAGCTTTCTTT.

This clone appeared once. The rearrangement joins TRBV29-1 to TRBJ1-1; 7 positions agree with TRBD1. This CDR3 is 13 amino acids long. The V and J ends lost 8 bases and 5 bases, in that order; junction bases with no gene match: 11. Germline V CDR1 and CDR2: SQVTM, ANQGSEA. CDR3 DNA: TGCAGCTACCGTCGCCAGGGGGGGACTGAAGCTTTCTTT. It specifies CSYRRQGGTEAFF.

The rearrangement links TRBV6-5 to TRBJ2-5; a possible D gene is TRBD1 (6 bases). Trimming removed 0 bases at V and 3 bases at J, with 11 bases between. Per germline, CDR1 MNHEY and CDR2 SVGAGI. This CDR3 has 15 amino acids. The CDR3, as DNA: TGTGCCAGCAGTTACTCGGGAAACAGGGAAGAGACCCAGTACTTC. Translated, it gives CASSYSGNREETQYF.

In regard to this clone: Other nucleotide sequences in the sample specify the same CDR3. The chain has TRBV2 and TRBJ1-5; D gene unclear. The germline V gene has CDR1 SNHLY and CDR2 FYNNEI. V was trimmed by 3 bases and J by 0 bases, leaving 3 bases between them. This CDR3 is built from 13 residues. The CDR3 loop is CASSDSSNQPQHF. The CDR3 bases are TGTGCCAGCAGTGATAGTAGCAATCAGCCCCAGCATTTT. Supplemented by reference TRBV2 and TRBJ1-5, the full variable domain reads EPEVTQTPSHQVTQMGQEVILRCVPISNHLYFYWYRQILGQKVEFLVSFYNNEISEKSEIFDDQFSVERPDGSNFTLKIRSTKLEDSAMYFCASSDSSNQPQHFGDGTRLSIL.

The CDR3, as DNA: TGTGCCAGCAGCGCCTCGGGCCGGAACACCATATATTTT. Residues: CASSASGRNTIYF. The chain employs TRBV9 and TRBJ1-3; no reliable D call. CDR1 and CDR2 from the germline V gene are SGDLS and YYNGEE. The CDR3 runs to 13 residues. V lost 3 bases to trimming and J lost 7 bases, with 11 bases between them.

V gene TRBV28 combines with J gene TRBJ1-5; D is unresolved. The germline V gene has CDR1 MDHEN and CDR2 SYDVKM. The CDR3 totals 15 residues. V was clipped by 5 bases and J by 2 bases, with 13 bases between them. CDR3 residues: CASSVRQAGNQPQHF. The DNA of the CDR3 is TGTGCCAGCAGTGTCCGCCAGGCCGGCAATCAGCCCCAGCATTTT.

The table lists this clone with a count of one. The genes are TRBV7-2 and TRBJ2-6, with unresolved D. Germline lookup yields CDR1 SGHTA and CDR2 FQGNSA. The CDR3 is 15 amino acids. V was trimmed by 0 bases and J by 1 base, leaving 4 bases between them. The CDR3 DNA sequence: TGTGCCAGCAGCTTAGCCGGGTCTGGGGCCAACGTCCTGACTTTC. Translating gives CASSLAGSGANVLTF. Complete variable domain (other parts from reference TRBV7-2 and TRBJ2-6): GAGVSQSPSNKVTEKGKDVELRCDPISGHTALYWYRQSLGQGLEFLIYFQGNSAPDKSGLPSDRFSAERTGGSVSTLTIQRTQQEDSAVYLCASSLAGSGANVLTFGAGSRLTVL.

The CDR3 coding sequence is TGTGCCAGCAGCTCTGTATACAATGAGCAGTTCTTC. Translated, it gives CASSSVYNEQFF. This chain uses TRBV7-6 with TRBJ2-1; D not certain. The CDR3 runs to 12 residues. V shed 4 bases and J shed 4 bases, with 5 bases lying between them. The V gene's germline CDR1 is SGHVS and CDR2 FNYEAQ.

The CDR3 sequence: CASSSGALNTEAFF. The CDR3 nucleotides are TGTGCCAGCAGTTCAGGGGCCCTGAACACTGAAGCTTTCTTT. The chain uses TRBV6-5 and TRBJ1-1, with D possibly being TRBD1 (6 bases). Germline-derived CDR1 and CDR2 are MNHEY and SVGAGI. With 4 bases removed from V and 0 bases from J, the gap between germline ends came to 9 bases. This CDR3 is 14 amino acids long.

This rearrangement joins TRBV27 to TRBJ1-1; possibly TRBD1 for D (6 bases). The germline V and J ends were trimmed by 4 bases and 0 bases, with 18 bases remaining between them. The CDR3 is made up of 17 amino acids. From germline, CDR1 is MNHEY and CDR2 SMNVEV (reference sequence). CDR3 in amino acids: CASSSLGGPSLNTEAFF. In DNA, the CDR3 is TGTGCCAGCAGTTCCCTCGGGGGGCCAAGCCTGAACACTGAAGCTTTCTTT.

In this sample, this clone turned up once. This chain joins TRBV9 and TRBJ2-7; the D call may be TRBD1 or TRBD2 (5 bases each). The germline gives CDR1 SGDLS, CDR2 YYNGEE. This CDR3 region has 13 residues. V lost 5 bases and J 3 bases, leaving 12 bases between the germline ends. The DNA for the CDR3 is TGTGCCAGCAGTCCGGGACGGTTCTACGAGCAGTACTTC. This codes for CASSPGRFYEQYF.